Detailed here is one TCR beta chain. Its cognate antigen is unknown. TCRdb recomputed calls from the RACE reads with MiXCR, one row per CDR3 protein. The repertoire consists of around 120,000 distinct CDR3 sequences, with approximately 13% occurring once and the leading ten covering 0.9% to 0.95%. Time point specified: patch test 1, 2 weeks after DPC sensitization. Treatment here: therapeutic diphenylcyclopropenone sensitization with weekly scalp DPC. This sample was taken from a study of human T cells and chemical hapten exposure. Study background: Patches with 0.01% DPC went on the upper back, and the tests were read at 6 days.

General observations from the study: No change in TCRs above 1 in 1000 frequency was produced by DPC sensitization. Among expanded TCRs, significantly more large CDR3 similarity clusters formed than among controls.

CDR3 size: 15 residues. The V gene's germline CDR1 is SGDLS and CDR2 YYNGEE. Deletions cut 2 bases from V and 1 base from J, with 11 bases between. The sample consisted of whole blood, taken in connection with sensitization to the hapten diphenylcyclopropenone (DPC). This TCR was sampled from a man between 18 and 29 years old with alopecia areata. Some clones in this sample may be carry-over from other donors' samples. The chain couples TRBV9 to TRBJ2-3; D may be TRBD1 (5 bases). CDR3 bases: TGTGCCAGCAGCGTTAATAGCAGGGGCACAGATACGCAGTATTTT. Translated, it gives CASSVNSRGTDTQYF.